The clone carrying this TCR beta chain was seen once. Its specificity is not known. This sample was included in a study of T cell responses to AZD1222 COVID-19 vaccine. This CDR3 is 17 amino acids long. In germline, CDR1 is MDHEN, CDR2 SYDVKM. The ends lost 5 bases at V and 4 bases at J; junction bases unmatched: 13. Study-wide findings and caveats: Recipients of AZD1222 seropositive at baseline numbered only six or seven. CD4 TCRs linked to vaccination spanned spike, dominating at 160-218 and 743-854. It was only after the peak T cell response that any repertoires were sampled. Among the donors, most were white British and more were female, and clonal diversity was possibly underestimated.

TCRdb keeps only in-frame clones here, not all; method: immunoSEQ multiplex PCR. The sample has about 110,000 clones; around 87% are singletons. V usage is TRBV28 and J usage is TRBJ2-1; 8 nucleotides align to TRBD2. This specimen was peripheral blood, taken 28 days after the second AZD1222 dose. This receptor was obtained from an adult who received the AZD1222 COVID-19 vaccine. The CDR3 loop is CASSARLSGSLYNEQFF. The DNA of the CDR3 is TGTGCCAGCAGTGCACGTTTGAGCGGGAGCTTATACAATGAGCAGTTCTTC.